This T cell receptor beta chain emerged from a study of blood T cell repertoires in COVID-19. Per the authors' pipeline: Quantification of nucleated cells was approximated via reference gene primer amplification. TCRdb's table, derived via immunoSEQ multiplex PCR, lists solely in-frame clones and lacks some. V and J calls plus clone size are reproduced from that table; the DNA served to infer D and trimming. The sample records some 15,000 clones, roughly 86% being singletons. Trimming removed 5 bases at V and 2 bases at J, with 13 bases between. The CDR3 consists of 16 residues. Germline V gives CDR1 SGHDN, CDR2 FVKESK.

The sequencing sample was made of peripheral blood. This TCR derives from a human donor in a cohort sampled during active COVID-19. The chain has TRBV14 and TRBJ2-6, with D possibly being TRBD2 (6 bases). CDR3 region: CASSLRSGAGANVLTF. The CDR3 DNA is TGTGCCAGCAGCTTAAGGTCGGGGGCTGGGGCCAACGTCCTGACTTTC.